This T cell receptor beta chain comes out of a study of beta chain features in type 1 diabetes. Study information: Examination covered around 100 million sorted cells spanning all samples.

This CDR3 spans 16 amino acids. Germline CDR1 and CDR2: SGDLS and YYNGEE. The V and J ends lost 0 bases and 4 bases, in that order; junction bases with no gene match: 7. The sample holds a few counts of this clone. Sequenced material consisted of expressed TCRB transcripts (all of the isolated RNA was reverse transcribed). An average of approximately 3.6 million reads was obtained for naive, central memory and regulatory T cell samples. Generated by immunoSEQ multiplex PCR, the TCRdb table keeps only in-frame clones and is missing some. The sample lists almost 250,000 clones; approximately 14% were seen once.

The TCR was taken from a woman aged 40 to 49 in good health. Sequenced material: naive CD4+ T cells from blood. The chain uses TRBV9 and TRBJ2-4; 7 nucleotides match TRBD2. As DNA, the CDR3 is TGTGCCAGCAGCGTAGAGGTGGCGGGGGTTAAAAACATTCAGTACTTC. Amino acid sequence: CASSVEVAGVKNIQYF.